This is a list of T cell receptor beta chains from one sample in a study of T cells in Graves' hyperthyroidism and ophthalmopathy. TCRdb used MiXCR to reprocess the multiplex PCR reads, holding one entry per CDR3 protein. Found here are around 240,000 distinct CDR3 sequences, around 15% of them singletons; the top ten hold 28%. Material for sequencing was blood. The receptors shown here come from a woman under 30 with Graves' ophthalmopathy. Each CDR3 is given with its conserved first and last residue. The D gene is left open where the match is weak. The size of a clone is reported for some rows only, either as once, few or many, or as a class for expanded clones.

J gene: TRBJ2-7; V gene: TRBV4-1; D gene: TRBD2; clone size: many; CDR3 DNA: TGCGCCAGCAGCCGCGGACCGGGACTAGCGGGTAGGAAAGGTTACGAGCAGTACTTC; CDR3 protein: CASSRGPGLAGRKGYEQYF
J gene: TRBJ2-3; V gene: TRBV29-1; D gene: .; clone size: many; CDR3 DNA: TGCAGCGTGGCCTACGAGGGGCGGATAGATACGCAGTATTTT; CDR3 protein: CSVAYEGRIDTQYF
J gene: TRBJ1-2; V gene: TRBV7-2; D gene: .; clone size: many; CDR3 DNA: TGTGCCAGCAGCTTAGGGGGCAGCCTTAACTATGGCTACACCTTC; CDR3 protein: CASSLGGSLNYGYTF
J gene: TRBJ1-1; V gene: TRBV5-1; D gene: TRBD1; clone size: many; CDR3 DNA: TGCGCCAGCAGCTTGAAAGGGGGCCCTCCCTTGTACACTGAAGCTTTCTTT; CDR3 protein: CASSLKGGPPLYTEAFF
J gene: TRBJ2-1; V gene: TRBV5-4; D gene: TRBD2; clone size: many; CDR3 DNA: TGTGCCAGCAGCTTACCCGGACTAGCGAATGAGCAGTTCTTC; CDR3 protein: CASSLPGLANEQFF
J gene: TRBJ1-2; V gene: TRBV4-1; D gene: TRBD1; clone size: many; CDR3 DNA: TGCGCCAGCAGCCTCGGGACAGGGACGGATGGCTACACCTTC; CDR3 protein: CASSLGTGTDGYTF
J gene: TRBJ2-7; V gene: TRBV11-2; D gene: .; clone size: once; CDR3 DNA: TGTGCCAGCAGCTTAGCACGGGGACCGGTCCACGAGCAGTACTTC; CDR3 protein: CASSLARGPVHEQYF
J gene: TRBJ2-1; V gene: TRBV12-3/TRBV12-4; D gene: TRBD2; clone size: .; CDR3 DNA: TGTGCCAGCCGCCCCTTTAGCGGGAGAGTTGAGCAGTTCTTC; CDR3 protein: CASRPFSGRVEQFF
J gene: TRBJ2-7; V gene: TRBV6-6; D gene: .; clone size: .; CDR3 DNA: TGTGCCAGCAGTTACTACTACGAGCAGTACTTC; CDR3 protein: CASSYYYEQYF
J gene: TRBJ2-3; V gene: TRBV5-1; D gene: .; clone size: .; CDR3 DNA: TGTGCCAGCAGCTTCGGTAGCACACGAAATACGCAGTATTTT; CDR3 protein: CASSFGSTRNTQYF
J gene: TRBJ2-7; V gene: TRBV27; D gene: TRBD2; clone size: many; CDR3 DNA: TGTGCCCCCACCCCCGGCTGGGAGGGAGTCTACGAGCAGTACTTC; CDR3 protein: CAPTPGWEGVYEQYF
J gene: TRBJ2-7; V gene: TRBV2; D gene: TRBD1; clone size: many; CDR3 DNA: TGTGCCAGCAGTGAGGACAGGCCGGGAAGGCACGAGCAGTACTTC; CDR3 protein: CASSEDRPGRHEQYF
J gene: TRBJ2-5; V gene: TRBV6-5; D gene: .; clone size: many; CDR3 DNA: TGTGCCAGCAGTTACTCAGGAGAGACCCAGTACTTC; CDR3 protein: CASSYSGETQYF
J gene: TRBJ2-5; V gene: TRBV6-2/TRBV6-3; D gene: TRBD1; clone size: many; CDR3 DNA: TGTGCCAGCAGTTACGTAGGGGACAGCCAGTACTTC; CDR3 protein: CASSYVGDSQYF
J gene: TRBJ1-6; V gene: TRBV5-1; D gene: .; clone size: many; CDR3 DNA: TGCGCCAGCAGCTTGGAGGGTTTCAATTCACCCCTCCACTTT; CDR3 protein: CASSLEGFNSPLHF
J gene: TRBJ1-2; V gene: TRBV2; D gene: .; clone size: many; CDR3 DNA: TGTGCCAGCAGTGTTTTCGGACTGTTTAACTATGGCTACACCTTC; CDR3 protein: CASSVFGLFNYGYTF
J gene: TRBJ1-1; V gene: TRBV27; D gene: .; clone size: many; CDR3 DNA: TGTGCCAGCAGTTCGTTGGAGCGGAATGAAGCTTTCTTT; CDR3 protein: CASSSLERNEAFF
J gene: TRBJ2-2; V gene: TRBV5-5; D gene: .; clone size: few; CDR3 DNA: TGTGCCAGCAGCCCGCGGGCCCCCCGGTATGGGGGGACCGGGGAGCTGTTTTTT; CDR3 protein: CASSPRAPRYGGTGELFF
J gene: TRBJ2-1; V gene: TRBV4-2; D gene: .; clone size: many; CDR3 DNA: TGTGCCAGCAGCCAAGCCGGACTCACGGTCTACAATGAGCAGTTCTTC; CDR3 protein: CASSQAGLTVYNEQFF
J gene: TRBJ1-1; V gene: TRBV28; D gene: TRBD1; clone size: .; CDR3 DNA: TGTGCCAGCAGTTTAATAGGGGGACAGGGGGCCGGTGAAGCTTTCTTT; CDR3 protein: CASSLIGGQGAGEAFF
J gene: TRBJ1-4; V gene: TRBV9; D gene: TRBD1; clone size: many; CDR3 DNA: TGTGCCAGCAGCGGGGACAGGGGCCCTCACCTTGGAGATGAAAAACTGTTTTTT; CDR3 protein: CASSGDRGPHLGDEKLFF
J gene: TRBJ2-5; V gene: TRBV11-3; D gene: .; clone size: few; CDR3 DNA: TGTGCCAGCAGCCCTAGACAGTTGCAAGAGACCCAGTACTTC; CDR3 protein: CASSPRQLQETQYF
J gene: TRBJ2-5; V gene: TRBV13; D gene: .; clone size: many; CDR3 DNA: TGTGCCAGCAGCTTAGTAGGCGGGTTTAAGTACTTC; CDR3 protein: CASSLVGGFKYF
J gene: TRBJ2-2; V gene: TRBV7-7; D gene: .; clone size: many; CDR3 DNA: TGTGCTAGCAGCACCGATACAGGGATTGCCGGGGAGCTGTTTTTT; CDR3 protein: CASSTDTGIAGELFF
J gene: TRBJ1-1; V gene: TRBV19; D gene: TRBD1; clone size: few; CDR3 DNA: TGTGCCAGTAGCACAGGGGGCATGACTGAAGCTTTCTTT; CDR3 protein: CASSTGGMTEAFF
J gene: TRBJ2-1; V gene: TRBV6-2/TRBV6-3; D gene: TRBD2; clone size: many; CDR3 DNA: TGTGCCAGCAGTTACTCGCTCAGCGGGAGTAGGGGCAATGAGCAGTTCTTC; CDR3 protein: CASSYSLSGSRGNEQFF
J gene: TRBJ2-5; V gene: TRBV2; D gene: .; clone size: many; CDR3 DNA: TGTGCCAGCAGTGAATACACAGGTACCCAAGAGACCCAGTACTTC; CDR3 protein: CASSEYTGTQETQYF
J gene: TRBJ1-4; V gene: TRBV20-1; D gene: .; clone size: many; CDR3 DNA: TGCAGTGCGACGAAGGATTATAATGAAAAACTGTTTTTT; CDR3 protein: CSATKDYNEKLFF
J gene: TRBJ2-2; V gene: TRBV20-1; D gene: .; clone size: many; CDR3 DNA: TGCAGTGCTAGAGATGGAGGGGGGGGTAACACCGGGGAGCTGTTTTTT; CDR3 protein: CSARDGGGGNTGELFF
J gene: TRBJ2-1; V gene: TRBV20-1; D gene: TRBD2; clone size: many; CDR3 DNA: TGCAGTGCTAGAGCCTCCGGGACTAGCGGGGCCAGGACCTACAATGAGCAGTTCTTC; CDR3 protein: CSARASGTSGARTYNEQFF
J gene: TRBJ1-1; V gene: TRBV11-3; D gene: .; clone size: many; CDR3 DNA: TGTGCCAGCAGCTTAGTGGCGGGGGGCACTGAAGCTTTCTTT; CDR3 protein: CASSLVAGGTEAFF
J gene: TRBJ2-1; V gene: TRBV6-2/TRBV6-3; D gene: .; clone size: many; CDR3 DNA: TGTGCCACCACTAATCGGGAGTTCAATGAGCAGTTCTTC; CDR3 protein: CATTNREFNEQFF
J gene: TRBJ2-3; V gene: TRBV13; D gene: TRBD2; clone size: .; CDR3 DNA: TGTGCCAGCAGCTTACCTGGGACTAGCGGGGGGCCCGATACGCAGTATTTT; CDR3 protein: CASSLPGTSGGPDTQYF
J gene: TRBJ2-1; V gene: TRBV20-1; D gene: .; clone size: many; CDR3 DNA: TGCAGTGCTAGAGATGTACTAAGGGTGGGCAATGAGCAGTTCTTC; CDR3 protein: CSARDVLRVGNEQFF
J gene: TRBJ2-1; V gene: TRBV20-1; D gene: TRBD2; clone size: many; CDR3 DNA: TGCAGTGCTAGAGATTTGGGGCTAGCGGGATCAGAGTCAGTACTAGTGGGGCAGTTCTTC; CDR3 protein: CSARDLGLAGSESVLVGQFF
J gene: TRBJ1-1; V gene: TRBV3-1; D gene: .; clone size: .; CDR3 DNA: TGTGCCAGCAGCCAAGCTGGGGGGAGAACTGAAGCTTTCTTT; CDR3 protein: CASSQAGGRTEAFF
J gene: TRBJ2-7; V gene: TRBV9; D gene: .; clone size: few; CDR3 DNA: TGTGCCAGCACTATTAACCGGGGCGAGCAGTACTTC; CDR3 protein: CASTINRGEQYF
J gene: TRBJ2-7; V gene: TRBV27; D gene: TRBD1; clone size: many; CDR3 DNA: TGTGCCAGCAGGGGCAGGGGGCTTTCCTACGAGCAGTACTTC; CDR3 protein: CASRGRGLSYEQYF